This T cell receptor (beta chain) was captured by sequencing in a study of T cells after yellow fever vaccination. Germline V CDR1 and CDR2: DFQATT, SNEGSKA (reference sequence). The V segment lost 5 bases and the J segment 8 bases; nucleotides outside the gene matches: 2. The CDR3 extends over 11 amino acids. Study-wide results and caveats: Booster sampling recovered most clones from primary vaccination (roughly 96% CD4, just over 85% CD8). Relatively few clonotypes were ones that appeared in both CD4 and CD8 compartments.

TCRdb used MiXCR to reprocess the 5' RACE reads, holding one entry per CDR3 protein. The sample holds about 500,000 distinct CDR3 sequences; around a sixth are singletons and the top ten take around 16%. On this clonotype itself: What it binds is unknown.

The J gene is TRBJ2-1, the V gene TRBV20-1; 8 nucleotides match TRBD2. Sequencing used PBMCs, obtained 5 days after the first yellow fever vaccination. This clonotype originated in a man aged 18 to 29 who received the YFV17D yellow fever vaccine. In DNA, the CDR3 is TGCAGTGCTCCTAGCGGGTATGAGCAGTTCTTC. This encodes CSAPSGYEQFF.